This TCR beta chain derives from a study of ipilimumab plus nivolumab after autologous stem cell transplantation. Study as a whole: Typical patient got 5 ipilimumab doses and roughly eight nivolumab doses (median). Both relapsed and primary refractory DLBCL were included.

General study results and limits: The authors say TCR, Treg and microbiome findings warrant further study.

Libraries were prepared by immunoSEQ multiplex PCR; TCRdb keeps only in-frame clonotypes and omits some of them. This table has around 84,000 clones, approximately 86% appearing once. Starting 14 to 28 days after autologous transplant, ipilimumab 1 mg/kg was given. Comment on this clone: Antigen specificity is unknown.

This specimen was PBMCs, taken in a trial of ipilimumab plus nivolumab as post-transplant consolidation. This receptor was obtained from a male donor with diffuse large B-cell lymphoma.

The CDR3 DNA is TGTGCCAGCAGTGAATGGGGCGGGACATCCTCTGGGGCCAACGTCCTGACTTTC. It codes for CASSEWGGTSSGANVLTF. V and J are TRBV6-1 and TRBJ2-6; either TRBD1 or TRBD2 may supply D (6 bases each). CDR1 MNHNS and CDR2 SASEGT come from the germline V gene. The CDR3 contains 18 residues. Between the trimmed V and J ends, which lost 2 bases and 0 bases, there was a span of 14 bases.